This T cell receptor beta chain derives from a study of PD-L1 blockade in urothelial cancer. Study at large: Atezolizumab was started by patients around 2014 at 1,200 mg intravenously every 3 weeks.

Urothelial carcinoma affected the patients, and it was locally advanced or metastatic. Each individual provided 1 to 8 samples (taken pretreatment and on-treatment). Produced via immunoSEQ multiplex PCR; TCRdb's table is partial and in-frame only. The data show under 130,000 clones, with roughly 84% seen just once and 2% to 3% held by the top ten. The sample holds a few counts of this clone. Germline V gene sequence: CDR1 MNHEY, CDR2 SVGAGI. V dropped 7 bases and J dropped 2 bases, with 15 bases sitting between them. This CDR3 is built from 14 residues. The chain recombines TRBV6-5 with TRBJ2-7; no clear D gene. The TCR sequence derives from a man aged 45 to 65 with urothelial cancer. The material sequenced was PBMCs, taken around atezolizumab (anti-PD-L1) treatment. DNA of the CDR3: TGTGCCAGCATCCGTTCCAGGCCGCCCTACGAGCAGTACTTC. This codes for CASIRSRPPYEQYF.